This paragraph covers one TCR beta chain sequence. Its target is unknown. Run at survey level, the immunoSEQ assay was version v3.0. It was 40,000-50,000 T-cell genomes per sample that sequencing targeted. Assay used: immunoSEQ multiplex PCR; TCRdb lists only in-frame clones, some missing. This sample has 24,000 or so clones, with around 86% found just once. These data come from a study of long-term antiretroviral therapy in people with HIV. Turning to the study itself: The 2015 immediate-ART recommendation came about a decade after the earliest samples. Overall study findings and caveats: The study found narrower CDR3 length ranges in HIV repertoires than in controls.

With V trimmed by 4 bases and J by 2 bases, 5 bases remained unmatched. The length of the CDR3 is 15 residues. Germline V lookup: CDR1 MNHNS, CDR2 SASEGT. Post-ART PBMC samples numbered at least two per donor, and pre-ART ones at least one. The chain uses TRBV6-1 and TRBJ2-5, with 9 bases lining up with TRBD2. This TCR was sampled from a woman in her 30s with HIV. The specimen was unsorted PBMCs, collected 1.9 years after starting antiretroviral therapy. The CDR3: CASSGISGGQETQYF. CDR3 coding DNA: TGTGCCAGCAGTGGAATTAGCGGGGGTCAAGAGACCCAGTACTTC.